The present entry profiles one TCR beta chain with its context. TCRdb's copy holds only in-frame clones and misses some; the assay was immunoSEQ multiplex PCR. Among 260,000 or so clones listed, over 75% were seen once. The record originates from a study of blood T cell repertoires in COVID-19. Study background: Specimens from acute and convalescent COVID-19 originated in the United States, Italy and Spain. T cells, B-cell-depleted T cells, or PBMCs provided the cDNA or gDNA that served as material.

Per germline, CDR1 MDHEN and CDR2 SYDVKM. V shed 4 bases and J 16 bases; nucleotides not matched to a gene: 19. This CDR3 comprises 16 residues. The sequence derives from a human donor in a cohort sampled during active COVID-19. The chain carries TRBV28 and TRBJ1-6; 7 bases are a match to TRBD1. The material sequenced was peripheral blood. For the CDR3, the DNA is TGTGCCAGCAGTTATCGACAGGGAAATGTGTTCACCCCGCTCCACTTT. As protein: CASSYRQGNVFTPLHF.